This passage covers 24 T cell receptor beta chains from one sample sequenced in a study of control samples from healthy donors and cancer patients. TCRdb's table, derived via immunoSEQ multiplex PCR, lists solely in-frame clones and lacks some. The repertoire holds fewer than 85,000 clones, about 95% seen once, with under 3.5% in the top ten. What was sequenced was blood. The origin of the receptors is a woman in her 30s in good health.

This sequence joins TRBV20-1 and TRBJ2-5, with D possibly matching TRBD2 (5 bases). Per the germline V gene, CDR1 is DFQATT and CDR2 is SNEGSKA (reference sequence). The CDR3 consists of 11 residues. Between the trimmed V and J ends, which lost 6 bases and 5 bases, there was a span of 10 bases. CDR3 amino acids: CSAIWRETQYF. CDR3 nucleotides: TGCAGTGCCATCTGGAGGGAGACCCAGTACTTC.

The chain links TRBV30 to TRBJ1-2, with no clear D. Germline V lookup: CDR1 GTSNPN, CDR2 SVGIG (reference sequence). Trimming pared 5 bases from V and 10 bases from J, leaving 5 bases between. This CDR3 spans 8 amino acids. The CDR3 DNA follows: TGTGCCTGGGGGGACTACACCTTC. Translated, it gives CAWGDYTF.

The rearrangement uses TRBV29-1 and TRBJ1-5, with no clear D. The germline V and J ends were trimmed by 4 bases and 4 bases, with 11 bases remaining between them. CDR1 and CDR2 from the germline V gene are SQVTM and ANQGSEA. The CDR3 totals 13 residues. CDR3 DNA sequence: TGCAGCGTTGTTTGGGAGGGAAATCAGCCCCAGCATTTT. It is translated as CSVVWEGNQPQHF.

This clone was picked up one time. The rearrangement uses TRBV4-1 and TRBJ1-5; perhaps TRBD1 as D (6 bases). V was trimmed by 3 bases and J by 7 bases, leaving 19 bases between them. The CDR3 is 16 residues long. Germline V gives CDR1 MGHRA, CDR2 YSYEKL. The CDR3: CASSQPGRERGQPQHF. CDR3 nucleotide sequence: TGCGCCAGCAGCCAGCCAGGACGGGAAAGGGGGCAGCCCCAGCATTTT.

This chain uses TRBV11-1 with TRBJ2-7; TRBD1 might be the D (5 bases). The CDR3 loop spans 11 amino acids. Germline V lookup: CDR1 SGHAT, CDR2 FQDESV (reference sequence). The ends were cut back, 4 bases at V and 9 bases at J, with 10 bases in the middle. CDR3 nucleotide sequence: TGTGCCAGCAGCTCCTCCAGGGTGCAGTACTTC. Encoded protein: CASSSSRVQYF.

The chain recombines TRBV15 with TRBJ2-1, with TRBD2 identical over 9 bases. CDR3 length: 16 residues. Germline CDR1 and CDR2: LNHNV and YYDKDF (reference sequence). V dropped 1 base and J dropped 4; count of bases not matched to a gene: 5. The CDR3 DNA sequence: TGTGCCACCAGCAGAGTGCGCGGGGGGGCTTACAATGAGCAGTTCTTC. This codes for CATSRVRGGAYNEQFF. Combining the CDR3 with reference TRBV15 and TRBJ2-1 gives the whole variable domain DAMVIQNPRYQVTQFGKPVTLSCSQTLNHNVMYWYQQKSSQAPKLLFHYYDKDFNNEADTPDNFQSRRPNTSFCFLDIRSPGLGDTAMYLCATSRVRGGAYNEQFFGPGTRLTVL.

The rearrangement uses TRBV2 and TRBJ1-1; D uncertain. The CDR3 runs to 15 residues. Germline-derived CDR1 and CDR2 are SNHLY and FYNNEI. With 3 bases removed from V and 3 bases from J, the gap between germline ends came to 14 bases. As DNA, the CDR3 is TGTGCCAGCAGTGAGCAAGGGTGGGCTGACACTGAAGCTTTCTTT. Its protein product is CASSEQGWADTEAFF.

The chain combines TRBV6-5 with TRBJ1-2; 7 bases are shared with TRBD1. The CDR3 is 12 amino acids. The germline V gene has CDR1 MNHEY and CDR2 SVGAGI. V lost 6 bases, J lost 7 bases, and 5 bases stayed unmatched. In DNA, the CDR3 is TGTGCCAGCAGCCCGACAGGGTTTGGCTACACCTTC. Protein sequence: CASSPTGFGYTF.

This rearrangement joins TRBV4-1 to TRBJ1-4, with D perhaps matching TRBD1 (5 bases). V was pared by 1 base and J by 7 bases, with 13 bases between. The germline V gene has CDR1 MGHRA and CDR2 YSYEKL. The CDR3 consists of 15 residues. The chain's CDR3 is CASSQGEGGGEKLFF. The CDR3 DNA follows: TGCGCCAGCAGCCAAGGGGAGGGCGGGGGTGAAAAACTGTTTTTT.

The rearrangement links TRBV29-1 to TRBJ1-1, with a weak D call TRBD1 (5 bases). Per germline, CDR1 SQVTM and CDR2 ANQGSEA. The CDR3 extends over 14 amino acids. Trimming pared 4 bases from V and 0 bases from J, leaving 12 bases between. This CDR3 reads CSVGDGAVNTEAFF. The CDR3 DNA follows: TGCAGCGTTGGAGACGGGGCGGTGAACACTGAAGCTTTCTTT. Complete variable domain (other parts from reference TRBV29-1 and TRBJ1-1): SAVISQKPSRDICQRGTSLTIQCQVDSQVTMMFWYRQQPGQSLTLIATANQGSEATYESGFVIDKFPISRPNLTFSTLTVSNMSPEDSSIYLCSVGDGAVNTEAFFGQGTRLTVV.

The chain combines TRBV19 with TRBJ1-1; D is possibly TRBD1 (5 bases). The CDR3 loop spans 16 amino acids. V lost 3 bases to trimming and J lost 0 bases, with 14 bases between them. The germline V gene has CDR1 LNHDA and CDR2 SQIVND (reference sequence). In DNA, the CDR3 is TGTGCCAGTAGTATCGCGGGGGTCCTAATGAACACTGAAGCTTTCTTT. Protein sequence: CASSIAGVLMNTEAFF.

The chain employs TRBV27 and TRBJ1-2, with D uncertain. With 1 base removed from V and 7 bases from J, the gap between germline ends came to 13 bases. Per germline, CDR1 MNHEY and CDR2 SMNVEV (reference sequence). This CDR3 is 14 amino acids long. The CDR3 reads CASSLLGYGGGYTF. The CDR3 nucleotides are TGTGCCAGCAGTTTATTAGGGTACGGCGGTGGCTACACCTTC.

This chain uses TRBV2 with TRBJ2-4; D assignment may be TRBD1 or TRBD2 (5 bases each). This CDR3 region has 15 residues. V was clipped by 6 bases and J by 1 base, with 13 bases between them. Germline V gives CDR1 SNHLY, CDR2 FYNNEI. The CDR3: CASSLGRDAKNIQYF. In nucleotides, the CDR3 is TGTGCCAGCAGCCTAGGACGGGACGCCAAAAACATTCAGTACTTC.

This clone was observed once. This chain connects TRBV19 to TRBJ1-6; D call uncertain. The CDR3 is 12 amino acids. Germline values: CDR1 LNHDA, CDR2 SQIVND (reference sequence). V was pared by 7 bases and J by 7 bases, with 8 bases between. The CDR3 region has the DNA TGTGCCAGTAAGTTGGGGAATTCACCCCTCCACTTT. This encodes CASKLGNSPLHF.

This chain uses TRBV3-1 (or the pseudogene TRBV3-2) with TRBJ2-1; D gene uncertain. Germline values: CDR1 LGHDT, CDR2 YNNKEL (reference sequence). This CDR3 is built from 16 residues. Trimming stripped 4 bases from V and 0 bases from J, with 13 bases between. Here the CDR3 reads CASSLGAGFSYNEQFF. CDR3 in DNA: TGTGCCAGCAGCCTGGGCGCCGGCTTCTCCTACAATGAGCAGTTCTTC.

This chain links TRBV11-1 with TRBJ2-5; 8 bases align to TRBD1. The CDR3 spans 16 residues. Trimming took 0 bases from V and 5 from J; bases not matched to a gene: 8. Germline values: CDR1 SGHAT, CDR2 FQDESV (reference sequence). CDR3 nucleotide sequence: TGTGCCAGCAGCTTAGCACTCAGGGGGCGGGTTGAGACCCAGTACTTC. It yields the protein CASSLALRGRVETQYF.

The chain joins TRBV7-9 to TRBJ2-1; possibly TRBD1 for D (5 bases). Germline lookup yields CDR1 SEHNR and CDR2 FQNEAQ (reference sequence). This CDR3 has 16 amino acids. V gave up 5 bases and J gave up 5 bases, with 19 bases separating them. The CDR3 DNA reads as TGTGCCAGCAGCCCCTGGCGACAGTTGGCAAACAATGAGCAGTTCTTC. This codes for CASSPWRQLANNEQFF. Full variable domain (remainder filled in from reference TRBV7-9 and TRBJ2-1): DTGVSQNPRHKITKRGQNVTFRCDPISEHNRLYWYRQTLGQGPEFLTYFQNEAQLEKSRLLSDRFSAERPKGSFSTLEIQRTEQGDSAMYLCASSPWRQLANNEQFFGPGTRLTVL.

In its sample, this clone was seen once. The CDR3 DNA reads as TGTGCCATCAGTGAGTCCGGCCCAGGGAACACCGGGGAGCTGTTTTTT. This codes for CAISESGPGNTGELFF. J is TRBJ2-2 and V is TRBV10-3; no definite D call. Deletions cut 0 bases from V and 1 base from J, with 9 bases between. The CDR3 has 16 residues. Germline CDR1 is ENHRY and CDR2 is SYGVKD.

V is TRBV5-6 and J is TRBJ1-2; weak D call: TRBD1 (6 bases). Per germline, CDR1 SGHDT and CDR2 YYEEEE. The germline V and J ends were trimmed by 0 bases and 4 bases, with 13 bases remaining between them. This CDR3 has 15 amino acids. CDR3 bases: TGTGCCAGCAGCTTGGAAACCGGGACACGCTATGGCTACACCTTC. This encodes CASSLETGTRYGYTF.

Turning to this clone: The identical CDR3 is also encoded by other nucleotide sequences in the sample. The chain couples TRBV19 to TRBJ1-1; no clear D gene. Germline assignment: CDR1 LNHDA and CDR2 SQIVND (reference sequence). The V gene lost 3 bases and the J gene lost 3 bases, with 8 bases spanning the gap. The CDR3 spans 13 residues. CDR3 sequence: CASSMDRDTEAFF. The CDR3 nucleotides read TGTGCCAGTAGTATGGACCGGGACACTGAAGCTTTCTTT.

This clone occurred once. The chain couples TRBV5-1 to TRBJ1-1, with 10 bases fitting TRBD1. The CDR3 consists of 18 residues. V lost 0 bases to trimming and J lost 4 bases; unmatched junction nucleotides: 12. Germline V gene sequence: CDR1 SGHRS, CDR2 YFSETQ. This chain's CDR3 is CASSLEGQGYSGGTEAFF. The CDR3 DNA reads as TGCGCCAGCAGCTTGGAGGGACAGGGGTATAGTGGGGGCACTGAAGCTTTCTTT.

The J gene is TRBJ1-1, the V gene TRBV19; TRBD1 might be the D (5 bases). The CDR3 totals 14 residues. Germline V gives CDR1 LNHDA, CDR2 SQIVND (reference sequence). Deletions cut 1 base from V and 6 bases from J, with 12 bases between. CDR3 sequence: CASSIVGGGAEAFF. The CDR3 DNA sequence: TGTGCCAGTAGTATAGTTGGGGGAGGTGCTGAAGCTTTCTTT.

The chain couples TRBV7-9 to TRBJ1-4; D unresolved. The CDR3 is 13 amino acids. V was cut by 1 base and J by 7 bases, with 7 bases left in between. CDR1 is SEHNR, CDR2 FQNEAQ, per germline (reference sequence). CDR3 residues: CASSLVVGEKLFF. DNA of the CDR3: TGTGCCAGCAGCTTAGTGGTTGGTGAAAAACTGTTTTTT.

A remark on this clone: One end of the junction is discordant with germline, which a read error may explain. The genes are TRBV2 and TRBJ1-1; 7 bases agree with TRBD1. The CDR3 runs 14 residues. Germline loops: CDR1 SNHLY, CDR2 FYNNEI. CDR3 in DNA: TGTGCCAGCAGTAGACAGGGACGGAACTCTGAAGCTTTCTTT. This sequence encodes CASSRQGRNSEAFF.